This section outlines one TCR beta chain sequence together with its context. The antigen remains unidentified. An end of the junction does not agree with germline; a read error may underlie this. The data belong to a study of blood T cells in healthy people across ages. Study results and limitations: Estimates drawn from one million T cells were deemed to understate diversity. While age rose, TCR beta diversity per million T cells dropped in a roughly linear way.

Researchers isolated at least 6.5 million PBMCs per sample. Using a J-beta primer mix together with a sample-barcoded 5' primer, a second PCR was run for roughly 6 to 12 cycles. From the 5' RACE reads, TCRdb called clonotypes with MiXCR, one entry per CDR3 protein. The profile shows hundreds of thousands of distinct CDR3 sequences, about 49% of them singletons. The CDR3 extends over 16 amino acids. Germline V gene lookup returns CDR1 MGHRA and CDR2 YSYEKL. J is TRBJ2-3 and V is TRBV4-1; maybe TRBD2 (6 bases). This TCR was recovered from a man between 60 and 75 years old in good health. Sequenced material: blood. The CDR3 loop is CASSPSEGDSTDAQYF. Here the CDR3 DNA reads TGCGCCAGCAGCCCCTCGGAGGGTGATAGCACAGATGCGCAGTATTTT.